This T cell receptor beta chain was recovered during a study of blood T cell repertoires in COVID-19. The method was immunoSEQ multiplex PCR; TCRdb's version includes in-frame clones alone and lacks a portion of them. Of about 400,000 clones in the sample, 89% were seen once. The CDR3 runs to 12 residues. Germline V gene data show CDR1 as LNHDA and CDR2 as SQIVND (reference sequence). Trimming shortened V by 10 bases and J by 2 bases, and 11 bases separated the two germline ends. This sequence originates from a woman younger than 45 who had recovered from COVID-19. The sample taken for sequencing was PBMCs or T cells enriched from blood (not recorded which). The chain has TRBV19 and TRBJ1-1; D is undetermined. The CDR3 sequence is CAISGVNTEAFF. The CDR3 DNA reads TGTGCCATCTCGGGTGTTAACACTGAAGCTTTCTTT.